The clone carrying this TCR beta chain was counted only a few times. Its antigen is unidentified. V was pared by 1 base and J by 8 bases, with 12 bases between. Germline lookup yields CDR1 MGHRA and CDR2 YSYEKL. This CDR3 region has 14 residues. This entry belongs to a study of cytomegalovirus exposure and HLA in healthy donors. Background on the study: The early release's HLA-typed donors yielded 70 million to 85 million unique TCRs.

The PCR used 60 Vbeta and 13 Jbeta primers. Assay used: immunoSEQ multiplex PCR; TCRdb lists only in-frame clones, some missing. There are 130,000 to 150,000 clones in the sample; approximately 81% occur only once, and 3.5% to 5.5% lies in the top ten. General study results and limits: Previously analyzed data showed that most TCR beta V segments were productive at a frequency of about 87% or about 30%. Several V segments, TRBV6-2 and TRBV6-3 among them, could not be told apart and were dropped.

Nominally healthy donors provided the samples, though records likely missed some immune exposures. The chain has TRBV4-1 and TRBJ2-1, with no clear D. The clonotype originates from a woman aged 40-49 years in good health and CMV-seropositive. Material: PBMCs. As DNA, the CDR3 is TGCGCCAGCAGCCAAGTTCTTGCGGTCGATGAGCAGTTCTTC. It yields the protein CASSQVLAVDEQFF.